These T cell receptor beta chains were read from a single sample in a study of cytomegalovirus exposure and HLA in healthy donors. Assay: immunoSEQ multiplex PCR; the TCRdb copy retains only in-frame clones and omits some. The sample gives about 69,000 clones, just under 70% of which show up once; approximately 9.9% is in the top ten. The sample comprised PBMCs. The receptors originated from a woman aged 25 to 39 in good health and CMV-seronegative. The CDR3 runs from the conserved cysteine through the conserved F or W. Fields, in order: clone size, V gene, J gene, D gene, CDR3 protein, CDR3 DNA. D genes are given only for firm matches. Clone size is given for some rows only: seen once, a few or many times, or a class if the clone is expanded.

size: .; V: TRBV15; J: TRBJ1-6; D: .; CDR3: CATSRDLTDGNSPLHF; DNA: TGTGCCACCAGCAGAGATCTAACAGATGGGAATTCACCCCTCCACTTT
size: few; V: TRBV6-6; J: TRBJ2-7; D: TRBD1; CDR3: CASTPGQNRFTYEQYF; DNA: TGTGCCAGCACCCCGGGACAGAACCGTTTTACCTACGAGCAGTACTTC
size: .; V: TRBV30; J: TRBJ2-1; D: .; CDR3: CAWSVGGANNEQFF; DNA: TGTGCCTGGAGTGTGGGGGGGGCCAACAATGAGCAGTTCTTC
size: .; V: TRBV5-1; J: TRBJ2-7; D: TRBD1; CDR3: CASSRDSYEQYF; DNA: TGCGCCAGCAGCAGGGACAGTTACGAGCAGTACTTC
size: few; V: TRBV28; J: TRBJ1-6; D: TRBD1; CDR3: CASSGTVRPPLHF; DNA: TGTGCCAGCTCTGGGACAGTACGCCCACCCCTCCACTTT
size: .; V: TRBV2; J: TRBJ2-2; D: .; CDR3: CASGRTPNTGELFF; DNA: TGTGCCAGCGGGAGAACACCGAACACCGGGGAGCTGTTTTTT
size: once; V: TRBV18; J: TRBJ2-7; D: .; CDR3: CASSSDDTYEQYF; DNA: TGTGCCAGCTCATCCGACGACACCTACGAGCAGTACTTC
size: .; V: TRBV11-2; J: TRBJ2-5; D: .; CDR3: CASSRDRETQYF; DNA: TGTGCCAGCAGCCGGGATCGAGAGACCCAGTACTTC
size: .; V: TRBV4-3; J: TRBJ1-2; D: .; CDR3: CASSQDFAGAESRGYTF; DNA: TGCGCCAGCAGCCAAGATTTTGCAGGGGCGGAGTCCAGAGGCTACACCTTC
size: .; V: TRBV10-3; J: TRBJ2-3; D: .; CDR3: CAISTGTSTDTQYF; DNA: TGTGCCATCAGTACCGGGACTAGCACAGATACGCAGTATTTT
size: .; V: TRBV9; J: TRBJ2-2; D: .; CDR3: CASSAPQGVTGELFF; DNA: TGTGCCAGCAGCGCCCCACAGGGAGTTACCGGGGAGCTGTTTTTT
size: .; V: TRBV19; J: TRBJ2-7; D: TRBD1; CDR3: CASSPQPGQGYEQYF; DNA: TGTGCCAGTAGTCCTCAACCGGGACAGGGTTACGAGCAGTACTTC
size: .; V: TRBV28; J: TRBJ2-1; D: TRBD1; CDR3: CASSLPGTGSLFSYNEQFF; DNA: TGTGCCAGCAGTTTGCCCGGGACAGGGTCCCTTTTCTCCTACAATGAGCAGTTCTTC
size: .; V: TRBV6-6; J: TRBJ2-1; D: .; CDR3: CASSEPGGYGNEQFF; DNA: TGTGCCAGCAGCGAACCAGGGGGGTATGGCAATGAGCAGTTCTTC
size: .; V: TRBV6-1; J: TRBJ1-1; D: .; CDR3: CASSERTATEAFF; DNA: TGTGCCAGCAGTGAAAGGACAGCCACTGAAGCTTTCTTT
size: .; V: TRBV14; J: TRBJ1-2; D: TRBD1; CDR3: CASSVRDSYRWGYTF; DNA: TGTGCCAGCAGTGTCCGGGACAGCTACCGGTGGGGCTACACCTTC
size: few; V: TRBV2; J: TRBJ2-5; D: .; CDR3: CASSLSPLQTQYF; DNA: TGTGCCAGCAGTCTATCACCGCTGCAGACCCAGTACTTC
size: .; V: TRBV6-1; J: TRBJ1-5; D: .; CDR3: CASREYQPQHF; DNA: TGTGCCAGCAGGGAGTATCAGCCCCAGCATTTT